The rows below give T cell receptor beta chains drawn from one sample of a study of T cells after yellow fever vaccination. TCRdb processed the 5' RACE reads anew with MiXCR; each CDR3 protein has one entry. The sample holds approximately 300,000 distinct CDR3 sequences, around 6.8% seen once. The sample here was PBMCs, taken 45 days after the first yellow fever vaccination. These receptors were obtained from a young man who received the YFV17D yellow fever vaccine. CDR3s include the opening cysteine and the closing phenylalanine or tryptophan. Size is stated for part of the rows, as once, few or many counts, or as a class when the clone is expanded.

v_call: TRBV7-9; clone_size: -; cdr3_aa: CASSPRDRDNEKLFF
v_call: TRBV7-2; clone_size: many; cdr3_aa: CASSNSGGAGDTQYF
v_call: TRBV7-2; clone_size: few; cdr3_aa: CASSSIHGSRKFF
v_call: TRBV13; clone_size: many; cdr3_aa: CASSGSTGDTEAFF
v_call: TRBV25-1; clone_size: few; cdr3_aa: CATSCCSGTNTEAFF
v_call: TRBV28; clone_size: few; cdr3_aa: CASSVTGEEFF
v_call: TRBV27; clone_size: -; cdr3_aa: CASSFLGRYGYTF
v_call: TRBV5-6; clone_size: -; cdr3_aa: CASSIPDSYGSYGYTF
v_call: TRBV20-1; clone_size: few; cdr3_aa: CSARVRGWGTEAFF
v_call: TRBV7-2; clone_size: many; cdr3_aa: CASSLTYNEQFF
v_call: TRBV27; clone_size: few; cdr3_aa: CASRPLSTDTQYF
v_call: TRBV5-8; clone_size: few; cdr3_aa: CASSPDGDRQFF
v_call: TRBV18; clone_size: many; cdr3_aa: CASSPSAGESGYTF
v_call: TRBV20-1; clone_size: few; cdr3_aa: CCARDRVAENTGELFF
v_call: TRBV7-2; clone_size: -; cdr3_aa: CASSLVGEGYGYTF
v_call: TRBV6-5; clone_size: -; cdr3_aa: CASSPGGAQQFF
v_call: TRBV6-1; clone_size: -; cdr3_aa: CANLTAGLNSPLHF
v_call: TRBV4-1; clone_size: -; cdr3_aa: CASSQGRGGFQETQYF
v_call: TRBV5-1; clone_size: many; cdr3_aa: CASSSPTGGYTQYF
v_call: TRBV6-2/TRBV6-3; clone_size: few; cdr3_aa: CASSSLPRMDRVSEAFF
v_call: TRBV4-3; clone_size: few; cdr3_aa: CASRPPDLGGYGDYEQYF
v_call: TRBV7-8; clone_size: -; cdr3_aa: CASSLGPDTRGGTEAFF